Listed below are T cell receptor beta chains from one sample, sequenced in a study of a mutant IDH1 vaccine in newly diagnosed glioma. No antigen has been assigned to these receptors. Sequencing used immunoSEQ multiplex PCR; TCRdb keeps in-frame clones, though not all of them. The sample consists of fewer than 70,000 clones, around 91% of them appearing once. The sequenced sample was PBMCs, obtained from a glioma patient whose treatment included an IDH1 peptide vaccine. Receptors originate from a man between 40 and 49 years old with glioma. Both conserved end residues are part of each CDR3. The order of the fields is J gene, D gene, V gene, clone size, CDR3 length, CDR3 DNA, CDR3 protein. A D gene is named only where the DNA matches it firmly. Size is stated for part of the rows, as once, few or many counts, or as a class when the clone is expanded.

J: TRBJ2-5; D: TRBD2; V: TRBV18; size: -; length: 18; DNA: TGTGCCAGCTCAGCCCTAGCGGGGGCCCTGGGGCCCACAGAGACCCAGTACTTC; CDR3: CASSALAGALGPTETQYF
J: TRBJ2-7; D: -; V: TRBV19; size: -; length: 15; DNA: TGTGCCAGTAGTGCCCGGGACACCACTTTCTACGAGCAGTACTTC; CDR3: CASSARDTTFYEQYF
J: TRBJ2-5; D: -; V: TRBV25-1; size: once; length: 13; DNA: TGTGCCGGCAGTCAAGGGGCGCGGGAGACCCAGTACTTC; CDR3: CAGSQGARETQYF
J: TRBJ1-5; D: TRBD1; V: TRBV2; size: -; length: 13; DNA: TGTGCCAGCGGGGGACAGGGGGCCTCGCCCCAGCATTTT; CDR3: CASGGQGASPQHF
J: TRBJ1-1; D: -; V: TRBV7-9; size: -; length: 13; DNA: TGTGCCAGCAGTTTGACAGAAAACCGTGAAGCTTTCTTT; CDR3: CASSLTENREAFF
J: TRBJ2-2; D: -; V: TRBV18; size: -; length: 14; DNA: TGTGCCAGCTCAGGCGACAGGAACACCGGGGAGCTGTTTTTT; CDR3: CASSGDRNTGELFF
J: TRBJ1-3; D: -; V: TRBV19; size: -; length: 11; DNA: TGTGCCAGTAGTGCAGGCGGGATCTTATATTTT; CDR3: CASSAGGILYF
J: TRBJ2-3; D: -; V: TRBV29-1; size: -; length: 12; DNA: TGCAGCGCTCACTATACGGGAGATACGCAGTATTTT; CDR3: CSAHYTGDTQYF
J: TRBJ1-6; D: -; V: TRBV6-5; size: -; length: 15; DNA: TGTGCCAGCAGTACCCGGGACCTGAGGGGTTCACCCCTCCACTTT; CDR3: CASSTRDLRGSPLHF
J: TRBJ2-5; D: -; V: TRBV5-4; size: -; length: 14; DNA: TGTGCCAGCAGCTCGTCGGTACGGGGTGAGACCCAGTACTTC; CDR3: CASSSSVRGETQYF
J: TRBJ2-1; D: TRBD1; V: TRBV6-5; size: -; length: 16; DNA: TGTGCCAGCAGTTACTCGAAGGGACAGGGGAGGATTGAGCAGTTCTTC; CDR3: CASSYSKGQGRIEQFF
J: TRBJ2-1; D: TRBD2; V: TRBV14; size: -; length: 16; DNA: TGTGCCAGCAGCCAACCCCGGACTAGCGGGGGGGGCCTGCAGTTCTTC; CDR3: CASSQPRTSGGGLQFF
J: TRBJ2-6; D: -; V: TRBV7-2; size: -; length: 15; DNA: TGTGCCAGCAGCTTAGCCCGAGGGACCTCCAACGTCCTGACTTTC; CDR3: CASSLARGTSNVLTF
J: TRBJ2-3; D: -; V: TRBV21-1; size: few; length: 18; DNA: TGTGCCAGCAGCAAAATTCCCGCGCCCTACAGGGGCACAGATACGCAGTATTTT; CDR3: CASSKIPAPYRGTDTQYF
J: TRBJ2-2; D: -; V: TRBV19; size: -; length: 13; DNA: TGTGCCAGTAACCCCCAGAACACCGGGGAGCTGTTTTTT; CDR3: CASNPQNTGELFF
J: TRBJ2-7; D: -; V: TRBV6-5; size: once; length: 13; DNA: TGTGCCAGCAGTCCCACAGAGGGGTACGAGCAGTACTTC; CDR3: CASSPTEGYEQYF
J: TRBJ1-5; D: -; V: TRBV6-6; size: few; length: 13; DNA: TGTGCCAGCAGATGGTTGCTTGATCAGCCCCAGCATTTT; CDR3: CASRWLLDQPQHF
J: TRBJ2-3; D: -; V: TRBV10-3; size: -; length: 14; DNA: TGTGCCATCAGTGACCAGGGAGTCCCAGATACGCAGTATTTT; CDR3: CAISDQGVPDTQYF
J: TRBJ1-2; D: TRBD1; V: TRBV30; size: -; length: 13; DNA: TGTGCCTGGAGTGTACAGGGGGCCTATGGCTACACCTTC; CDR3: CAWSVQGAYGYTF
J: TRBJ2-7; D: -; V: TRBV4-3; size: -; length: 15; DNA: TGCGCCAGCAGCCAAGAATGGGGGAGTAACTTCGAGCAGTACTTC; CDR3: CASSQEWGSNFEQYF
J: TRBJ1-3; D: -; V: TRBV19; size: -; length: 15; DNA: TGTGCCAGTAGTTTTCTACAGGGCTCTGGAAACACCATATATTTT; CDR3: CASSFLQGSGNTIYF
J: TRBJ2-1; D: -; V: TRBV7-9; size: -; length: 16; DNA: TGTGCCAGCAGCTTAGCTGTGTTGCGCTCCTACAATGAGCAGTTCTTC; CDR3: CASSLAVLRSYNEQFF
J: TRBJ1-5; D: -; V: TRBV7-2; size: -; length: 13; DNA: TGTGCCAGCAGCTTACGAGGTAACCAGCCCCAGCATTTT; CDR3: CASSLRGNQPQHF
J: TRBJ1-5; D: -; V: TRBV19; size: -; length: 13; DNA: TGTGCCAGTAGTAAAGGGTGGTTTCAGCCCCAGCATTTT; CDR3: CASSKGWFQPQHF
J: TRBJ1-2; D: TRBD1; V: TRBV5-4; size: -; length: 15; DNA: TGTGCCAGCAGCCGACTGACAGGGGGCAAGGATGGCTACACCTTC; CDR3: CASSRLTGGKDGYTF
J: TRBJ2-1; D: TRBD2; V: TRBV5-1; size: -; length: 16; DNA: TGCGCCAGCAGCTTTGTTAGCACAGCGGGAGAGGGTGAGCAGTTCTTC; CDR3: CASSFVSTAGEGEQFF
J: TRBJ1-2; D: TRBD1; V: TRBV10-3; size: -; length: 16; DNA: TGTGCCATCAGCCTAGGACAGGGGGCGCGTAACTATGGCTACACCTTC; CDR3: CAISLGQGARNYGYTF
J: TRBJ1-3; D: -; V: TRBV7-2; size: -; length: 16; DNA: TGTGCCAGCAGCCCAGGGGCCGCCGGCTCTGGAAACACCATATATTTT; CDR3: CASSPGAAGSGNTIYF
J: TRBJ1-2; D: TRBD1; V: TRBV5-4; size: once; length: 14; DNA: TGTGCCAGCAGCCCGACGACAGGGGTCTATGGCTACACCTTC; CDR3: CASSPTTGVYGYTF
J: TRBJ1-5; D: -; V: TRBV21-1; size: few; length: 14; DNA: TGTGCCAGCAGCCACGAGGGTCTGGATCAGCCCCAGCATTTT; CDR3: CASSHEGLDQPQHF
J: TRBJ1-2; D: -; V: TRBV15; size: -; length: 14; DNA: TGTGCCACCAGCTTCGGGAAAGTCAACTATGGCTACACCTTC; CDR3: CATSFGKVNYGYTF
J: TRBJ1-2; D: TRBD1; V: TRBV19; size: -; length: 16; DNA: TGTGCCAGTAGTCTGAGGGGGACAGGGGGCGCCTATGGCTACACCTTC; CDR3: CASSLRGTGGAYGYTF
J: TRBJ1-1; D: -; V: TRBV9; size: -; length: 13; DNA: TGTGCCAGCAGCTCACAGGGAGGCACTGAAGCTTTCTTT; CDR3: CASSSQGGTEAFF
J: TRBJ2-2; D: -; V: TRBV7-9; size: -; length: 12; DNA: TGTGCCAGCAGCTTATTCACCGGGGAGCTGTTTTTT; CDR3: CASSLFTGELFF
J: TRBJ2-3; D: TRBD1; V: TRBV19; size: -; length: 15; DNA: TGTGCCAGTAGTATAGGTACAGGGGGCTCAGATACGCAGTATTTT; CDR3: CASSIGTGGSDTQYF
J: TRBJ1-6; D: TRBD1; V: TRBV5-4; size: -; length: 16; DNA: TGTGCCAGCAGCTGGGGGTCCGGGACAGGGACTTCACCCCTCCACTTT; CDR3: CASSWGSGTGTSPLHF
J: TRBJ2-4; D: -; V: TRBV5-6; size: -; length: 13; DNA: TGTGCCAGCAGCTTGGCAGGGCGGAACATTCAGTACTTC; CDR3: CASSLAGRNIQYF
J: TRBJ1-2; D: TRBD1; V: TRBV6-1; size: -; length: 14; DNA: TGTGCCAGCAGTTCCCGGGACAGGGGCTATGGCTACACCTTC; CDR3: CASSSRDRGYGYTF
J: TRBJ2-1; D: TRBD2; V: TRBV25-1; size: once; length: 15; DNA: TGTGCCAGCACCTCCCCGGGACTAGCGGCGGGGGGGCAGTTCTTC; CDR3: CASTSPGLAAGGQFF
J: TRBJ2-1; D: TRBD2; V: TRBV9; size: -; length: 16; DNA: TGTGCCAGCAGCGTAGATGGGAGGGAGGCTGGGGGGGAGCAGTTCTTC; CDR3: CASSVDGREAGGEQFF
J: TRBJ2-5; D: TRBD2; V: TRBV9; size: -; length: 17; DNA: TGTGCCAGCAGCGTAGGGGCTAGCGGGAGATCAGTAGAGACCCAGTACTTC; CDR3: CASSVGASGRSVETQYF
J: TRBJ1-5; D: -; V: TRBV4-1; size: -; length: 15; DNA: TGCGCCAGCAGCCCCGGCCTTCTCGGCGGGTTGTCCCAGCATTTT; CDR3: CASSPGLLGGLSQHF
J: TRBJ2-1; D: -; V: TRBV7-9; size: -; length: 17; DNA: TGTGCCAGCAGCTCTTGGCCCTCCAGGAGCTCCTACAATGAGCAGTTCTTC; CDR3: CASSSWPSRSSYNEQFF